The 31 T cell receptor beta chains presented below share a single source sample, sequenced in a study of blood T cell repertoires in COVID-19. Measured with immunoSEQ multiplex PCR; TCRdb has only the in-frame clones, and not every one. The table includes about 400,000 clones, more than 85% detected once. Input material: peripheral blood. The receptor source for this set is a human donor in a cohort sampled during active COVID-19.

The gene calls are TRBV9 and TRBJ1-1, with TRBD1 matching 7 bases. Germline V gene lookup returns CDR1 SGDLS and CDR2 YYNGEE. With 3 bases clipped from V and 7 bases from J, the junction kept 9 bases outside the gene matches. The CDR3 covers 14 residues. The CDR3 bases are TGTGCCAGCAGCGCAGAGGGGGCGGCAAGTGAAGCTTTCTTT. Amino acids: CASSAEGAASEAFF.

This clone was observed a handful of times. This chain uses TRBV19 with TRBJ1-5; D is ambiguous. Trimming removed 0 bases from V and 0 bases from J, with 15 bases in between. Germline V gives CDR1 LNHDA, CDR2 SQIVND (reference sequence). CDR3 length: 18 amino acids. The CDR3 region has the DNA TGTGCCAGTAGTATAGATCAGGCGACGGGGTATAGCAATCAGCCCCAGCATTTT. Translated: CASSIDQATGYSNQPQHF.

This chain connects TRBV7-2 to TRBJ2-7, with D unresolved. The V gene lost 7 bases and the J gene lost 1 base, with 14 bases spanning the gap. CDR3 length: 14 residues. CDR1 and CDR2 (germline): SGHTA, FQGNSA. For the CDR3, the DNA is TGTGCCAGCACCTCACGACTGAAATCCTACGAGCAGTACTTC. Translating gives CASTSRLKSYEQYF. Full variable domain (outside the CDR3, taken from reference TRBV7-2 and TRBJ2-7): GAGVSQSPSNKVTEKGKDVELRCDPISGHTALYWYRQSLGQGLEFLIYFQGNSAPDKSGLPSDRFSAERTGGSVSTLTIQRTQQEDSAVYLCASTSRLKSYEQYFGPGTRLTVT.

The V gene is TRBV5-1, the J gene TRBJ2-1, with TRBD1 identical over 7 bases. The CDR3 has 14 residues. CDR1 and CDR2 from the germline V gene are SGHRS and YFSETQ. V was pared by 5 bases and J by 7 bases, with 9 bases of the junction left unmatched. The CDR3 protein is CASSQAGGMNEQFF. The CDR3 DNA reads as TGCGCCAGCAGTCAGGCAGGGGGTATGAATGAGCAGTTCTTC.

CDR3 in amino acids: CASSSGGPYNSPLHF. The CDR3, as DNA: TGTGCCAGCAGCTCAGGGGGACCCTATAATTCACCCCTCCACTTT. The V gene is TRBV7-9, the J gene TRBJ1-6; TRBD1 aligns across 7 bases. V was clipped by 4 bases and J by 2 bases; unmatched bases: 2. Germline assignment: CDR1 SEHNR and CDR2 FQNEAQ (reference sequence). The length of the CDR3 is 15 residues. Drawing the rest from reference TRBV7-9 and TRBJ1-6, the complete variable domain is DTGVSQNPRHKITKRGQNVTFRCDPISEHNRLYWYRQTLGQGPEFLTYFQNEAQLEKSRLLSDRFSAERPKGSFSTLEIQRTEQGDSAMYLCASSSGGPYNSPLHFGNGTRLTVT.

The chain links TRBV29-1 to TRBJ1-4, with 10 nucleotides matching TRBD1. The germline V gene encodes CDR1 SQVTM and CDR2 ANQGSEA. V dropped 6 bases and J dropped 10; count of bases not matched to a gene: 5. This CDR3 is built from 12 residues. CDR3 nucleotide sequence: TGCAGCGTGGAGACAGGGGGCCTAAAACTGTTTTTT. The encoded protein is CSVETGGLKLFF. Combining the CDR3 with reference TRBV29-1 and TRBJ1-4 gives the whole variable domain SAVISQKPSRDICQRGTSLTIQCQVDSQVTMMFWYRQQPGQSLTLIATANQGSEATYESGFVIDKFPISRPNLTFSTLTVSNMSPEDSSIYLCSVETGGLKLFFGSGTQLSVL.

This chain uses TRBV7-2 with TRBJ2-7, with D unresolved. CDR3 size: 14 residues. Germline-derived CDR1 and CDR2 are SGHTA and FQGNSA. Trimming removed 0 bases from V and 3 bases from J, with 9 bases in between. CDR3 DNA: TGTGCCAGCAGCTTAGCCTCACTGGTCTACGAGCAGTACTTC. Its protein product is CASSLASLVYEQYF.

The genes are TRBV5-1 and TRBJ2-1; 7 bases line up with TRBD2. This CDR3 has 17 amino acids. With V trimmed by 4 bases and J by 7 bases, 17 bases remained unmatched. Per the germline V gene, CDR1 is SGHRS and CDR2 is YFSETQ. The DNA for the CDR3 is TGCGCCAGCAGCCCCGACCCGGGGAGGGGTTATGTAAATGAGCAGTTCTTC. It is translated as CASSPDPGRGYVNEQFF.

The table lists this clone with a count of one. The chain joins TRBV5-1 to TRBJ2-2; 7 bases align to TRBD1. With 3 bases clipped from V and 7 bases from J, the junction kept 0 bases outside the gene matches. This CDR3 has 12 amino acids. Germline lookup yields CDR1 SGHRS and CDR2 YFSETQ. The CDR3 reads CASSWDSGELFF. CDR3 nucleotides: TGCGCCAGCAGCTGGGACAGCGGGGAGCTGTTTTTT. Looking up the rest from reference TRBV5-1 and TRBJ2-2 gives the full variable domain: KAGVTQTPRYLIKTRGQQVTLSCSPISGHRSVSWYQQTPGQGLQFLFEYFSETQRNKGNFPGRFSGRQFSNSRSEMNVSTLELGDSALYLCASSWDSGELFFGEGSRLTVL.

V is TRBV7-6 and J is TRBJ1-4; 10 bases agree with TRBD1. The trim removed 4 bases at V and 5 bases at J, leaving 10 bases unmatched. The CDR3 is made up of 17 amino acids. Germline V gene data show CDR1 as SGHVS and CDR2 as FNYEAQ. CDR3 region: CASSWRARTGGNEKLFF. The DNA for the CDR3 is TGTGCCAGCAGCTGGAGGGCCCGGACAGGGGGGAATGAAAAACTGTTTTTT. The full variable domain, in which reference TRBV7-6 and TRBJ1-4 provide the parts outside the CDR3, is GAGVSQSPRYKVTKRGQDVALRCDPISGHVSLYWYRQALGQGPEFLTYFNYEAQQDKSGLPNDRFSAERPEGSISTLTIQRTEQRDSAMYRCASSWRARTGGNEKLFFGSGTQLSVL.

The chain recombines TRBV5-1 with TRBJ2-5, with 7 positions matching TRBD2. This CDR3 is 14 amino acids long. Germline V gene data show CDR1 as SGHRS and CDR2 as YFSETQ. V was pared by 4 bases and J by 1 base, with 4 bases of the junction left unmatched. The CDR3: CASSSSGLQETQYF. The DNA of the CDR3 is TGCGCCAGCAGCAGTAGCGGGCTCCAAGAGACCCAGTACTTC.

This chain joins TRBV19 and TRBJ2-3; 11 nucleotides match TRBD2. The CDR3 totals 15 residues. Trimming took 10 bases from V and 5 from J; bases not matched to a gene: 11. Germline-derived CDR1 and CDR2 are LNHDA and SQIVND (reference sequence). CDR3 sequence (DNA): TGTGCCACTACGTTAGCGGGGGGGCCCGTAGATACGCAGTATTTT. The encoded protein is CATTLAGGPVDTQYF.

J is TRBJ2-4 and V is TRBV10-3; 11 bases fit TRBD1. Germline-derived CDR1 and CDR2 are ENHRY and SYGVKD. The junction had 7 bases not matched to a gene; V was cut back by 1 base and J by 8 bases. This CDR3 contains 16 residues. Here the CDR3 reads CAISELTRDRGYIQYF. CDR3 in DNA: TGTGCCATCAGTGAGTTAACTAGGGACAGGGGGTACATTCAGTACTTC.

The gene calls are TRBV9 and TRBJ2-3; 11 bases fit TRBD2. The CDR3 length is 17 residues. Looked up from germline, CDR1 is SGDLS and CDR2 is YYNGEE. With V trimmed by 3 bases and J by 0 bases, 6 bases remained unmatched. The CDR3 DNA is TGTGCCAGCAGCGGACCTAGCGGGAGGACTAGCACAGATACGCAGTATTTT. This gives the protein CASSGPSGRTSTDTQYF.

The chain couples TRBV10-3 to TRBJ2-2; TRBD2 is a possible D gene (6 bases). V dropped 0 bases and J dropped 0 bases, with 17 bases sitting between them. The CDR3 covers 19 residues. In germline, CDR1 is ENHRY, CDR2 SYGVKD. Written as DNA, the CDR3 is TGTGCCATCAGTGAGTCGAGGGCACGGGAGCCCGCGAACACCGGGGAGCTGTTTTTT. Amino acid sequence: CAISESRAREPANTGELFF.

This chain links TRBV6-5 with TRBJ2-7; D not resolved. Germline values: CDR1 MNHEY, CDR2 SVGAGI. The CDR3 is 14 residues long. Trimming removed 7 bases from V and 3 bases from J, with 16 bases in between. This CDR3 reads CASNPRQKYYEQYF. CDR3 DNA: TGTGCCAGCAACCCGAGGCAGAAGTACTACGAGCAGTACTTC.

This clone has only one observation. The rearrangement links TRBV3-1 (or the pseudogene TRBV3-2) to TRBJ2-7; 8 bases align to TRBD2. J was trimmed by 7 bases and V by 7 bases; bases with no gene match: 9. Looked up from germline, CDR1 is LGHDT and CDR2 is YNNKEL (reference sequence). The CDR3 runs 13 residues. CDR3 sequence (DNA): TGTGCCAGCACCGGGGGGGCGGGGCGGGAGCAGTACTTC. It encodes CASTGGAGREQYF.

V gene TRBV6-6 combines with J gene TRBJ2-7; TRBD2 agrees at 12 bases. Germline CDR1 reads MNHNY; CDR2 reads SVGAGI (reference sequence). The CDR3 totals 16 residues. V was pared by 6 bases and J by 7 bases, with 13 bases of the junction left unmatched. The CDR3 nucleotides read TGTGCCAGCAGCCCAACTCCGGGACTAGCGGGCAGGGAGCAGTACTTC. As protein: CASSPTPGLAGREQYF.

V usage is TRBV6-5 and J usage is TRBJ2-6, with D uncertain. The V end lost 0 bases, the J end lost 1 base, and 4 bases lay between the germline ends. CDR1 MNHEY and CDR2 SVGAGI come from the germline V gene. The CDR3 spans 15 residues. Here the CDR3 reads CASSYSASGANVLTF. In DNA form, the CDR3 reads TGTGCCAGCAGTTACTCAGCATCTGGGGCCAACGTCCTGACTTTC.

V and J are TRBV6-1 and TRBJ2-7, with TRBD2 matching over 10 bases. The CDR3 totals 15 residues. Germline CDR1 is MNHNS and CDR2 is SASEGT. V was pared by 3 bases and J by 2 bases, with 4 bases of the junction left unmatched. CDR3 in DNA: TGTGCCAGCAGTGATGCCGGGACTAGCGCCTACGAGCAGTACTTC. Its protein is CASSDAGTSAYEQYF.

The genes are TRBV13 and TRBJ1-4, with 9 nucleotides matching TRBD1. CDR1 and CDR2 (germline): PRHDT, FYEKMQ (reference sequence). The CDR3 consists of 15 residues. J was trimmed by 5 bases and V by 4 bases; bases with no gene match: 5. CDR3 residues: CASSSGQGRNEKLFF. The CDR3 DNA sequence: TGTGCCAGCAGCTCAGGACAGGGGAGGAATGAAAAACTGTTTTTT.

The chain uses TRBV28 and TRBJ1-1; no clear D. Germline assignment: CDR1 MDHEN and CDR2 SYDVKM. The CDR3 is made up of 16 amino acids. Trimming took off 3 bases at V and 1 base at J, with 15 bases between the two ends. The CDR3 spells CASSFKFQASNTEAFF. The CDR3, as DNA: TGTGCCAGCAGTTTTAAGTTTCAGGCGTCGAACACTGAAGCTTTCTTT.

The chain carries TRBV11-2 and TRBJ2-5; 8 bases match TRBD2. Germline-derived CDR1 and CDR2 are SGHAT and FQNNGV. The CDR3 covers 15 residues. The V gene end was trimmed by 1 base and the J gene end by 4 bases; junction bases not matched to a gene: 5. The chain's CDR3 is CASSLGERESETQYF. Here the CDR3 DNA reads TGTGCCAGCAGCTTAGGAGAGCGGGAGTCAGAGACCCAGTACTTC. The full variable domain, rest sourced from reference TRBV11-2 and TRBJ2-5, is EAGVAQSPRYKIIEKRQSVAFWCNPISGHATLYWYQQILGQGPKLLIQFQNNGVVDDSQLPKDRFSAERLKGVDSTLKIQPAKLEDSAVYLCASSLGERESETQYFGPGTRLLVL.

The CDR3 region is CASSLGATWGNQPQHF. DNA for the CDR3: TGTGCCAGCAGTTTAGGGGCAACATGGGGCAATCAGCCCCAGCATTTT. The chain has TRBV28 and TRBJ1-5, with D perhaps matching TRBD1 (5 bases). The V gene's germline CDR1 is MDHEN and CDR2 SYDVKM. The CDR3 contains 16 residues. Trimming took 2 bases from V and 2 from J, leaving 13 bases between them.

V and J are TRBV3-1 (or the pseudogene TRBV3-2) and TRBJ1-3, with D possibly TRBD1 on 6 matching bases. CDR3 length: 15 amino acids. V shed 3 bases and J shed 2 bases, with 11 bases lying between them. CDR1 and CDR2 from the germline V gene are LGHDT and YNNKEL (reference sequence). The CDR3 sequence is CASSQQGRAGNTIYF. CDR3 nucleotides: TGTGCCAGCAGCCAGCAGGGGAGGGCTGGAAACACCATATATTTT.

This chain connects TRBV6-4 to TRBJ2-1, with 11 bases fitting TRBD2. CDR1 MRHNA and CDR2 SNTAGT come from the germline V gene. J gave up 5 bases and V 6 bases, and 6 bases lay outside the gene matches. This CDR3 comprises 15 residues. DNA of the CDR3: TGTGCCAGCAGCCCCGGGACTAGCGGAAACAATGAGCAGTTCTTC. Residues: CASSPGTSGNNEQFF.

This clone was seen just once. The gene calls are TRBV5-1 and TRBJ2-1; TRBD1 aligns across 10 bases. Germline values: CDR1 SGHRS, CDR2 YFSETQ. The CDR3 is 14 amino acids. Trimming removed 4 bases from V and 15 bases from J; junction bases left unmatched: 13. The CDR3 DNA follows: TGCGCCAGCAGCCCCTCGGCCGGGACAGGGGTTCTGTTCTTC. Its protein product is CASSPSAGTGVLFF.

The rearrangement uses TRBV6-1 and TRBJ2-5, with a weak D call TRBD2 (7 bases). The CDR3 totals 16 residues. V was trimmed by 0 bases and J by 4 bases, leaving 15 bases between them. Germline-derived CDR1 and CDR2 are MNHNS and SASEGT. The CDR3 DNA reads as TGTGCCAGCAGTGAAGCGGCCTGGGGAGGGGGAGAGACCCAGTACTTC. Residues: CASSEAAWGGGETQYF.

The rearrangement links TRBV12-3 or TRBV12-4 to TRBJ2-1, with 11 bases fitting TRBD2. V shed 2 bases, J shed 15 bases, and the junction held 6 bases outside the gene matches. The CDR3 is made up of 13 amino acids. This CDR3 is CASSLLAGGPPFF. DNA of the CDR3: TGTGCCAGCAGTTTACTAGCGGGGGGACCCCCGTTCTTC.

The CDR3 nucleotides are TGCGCCAGCACCGCTAGCGGGGGCTCTAATGAGCAGTTCTTC. Translation: CASTASGGSNEQFF. The V call is TRBV5-1, the J call TRBJ2-1; 10 nucleotides align to TRBD2. CDR3 length: 14 amino acids. After removal of 6 bases from V and 7 bases from J, the junction contained 7 bases not matched to a gene. Germline values: CDR1 SGHRS, CDR2 YFSETQ.

The V gene is TRBV21-1, the J gene TRBJ1-1; the table names TRBD1, a call not compared with the DNA. TRBV21-1 has pseudogene status. The CDR3 spans 12 residues. The DNA of the CDR3 is TGTGCCAGCAGCACCGGGACAGGGGAAGCTTTCTTT. Translated, it gives CASSTGTGEAFF.